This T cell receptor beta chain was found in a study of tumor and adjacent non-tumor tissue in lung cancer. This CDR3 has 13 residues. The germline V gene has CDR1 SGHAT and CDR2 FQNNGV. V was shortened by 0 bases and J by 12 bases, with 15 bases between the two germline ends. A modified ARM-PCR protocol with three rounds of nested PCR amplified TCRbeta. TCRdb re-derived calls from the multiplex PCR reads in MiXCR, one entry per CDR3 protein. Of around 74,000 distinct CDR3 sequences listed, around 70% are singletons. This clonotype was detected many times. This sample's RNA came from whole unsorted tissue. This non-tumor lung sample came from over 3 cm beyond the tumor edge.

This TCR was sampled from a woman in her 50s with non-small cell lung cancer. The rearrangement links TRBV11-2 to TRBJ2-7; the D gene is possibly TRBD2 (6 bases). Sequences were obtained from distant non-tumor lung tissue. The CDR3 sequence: CASSLEVGGGGYF. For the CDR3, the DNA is TGTGCCAGCAGCTTAGAGGTGGGAGGCGGAGGGTACTTC.